This TCR beta chain was documented in a study of graft-versus-host responses after intestinal transplantation. As for the study in general: Transplant recipients had multivisceral, liver-intestinal, or isolated intestinal grafts.

TCRdb's copy holds only in-frame clones and misses some; the assay was immunoSEQ multiplex PCR. The sample gives about 96,000 clones, roughly nine tenths of which show up once; approximately 0.18% is in the top ten. Study-wide results and limits: Recipient marrow harbored GvH clones, some of which surfaced first in ileum or blood.

About this clone: Its antigen is undetermined.

CDR1 and CDR2 from the germline V gene are MNHNS and SASEGT. V was trimmed by 0 bases and J by 3 bases, leaving 15 bases between them. CDR3 length equals 16 residues. This TCR was recovered from a human donor who received an intestinal transplant. The sample here was unstimulated CD4+ T cells sorted from spleen or lymph node cells, taken before intestinal transplant. The J gene is TRBJ2-7, the V gene TRBV6-1, with a weak D call TRBD2 (5 bases). The CDR3 loop reads CASSEARQFSGYEQYF. CDR3 in DNA: TGTGCCAGCAGTGAAGCGCGGCAGTTCAGCGGCTACGAGCAGTACTTC.